What follows is one T cell receptor (beta chain) and its context. Unmatched junction bases numbered 11, after V lost 6 bases and J lost 3 bases. This CDR3 has 15 residues. Germline values: CDR1 SQVTM, CDR2 ANQGSEA. Original methodology: Estimation of nucleated cell counts was performed using reference gene primer amplification. This table comes from immunoSEQ multiplex PCR, and its TCRdb copy is limited to in-frame clones, with some not included. The V and J calls and the clone size are those of that table, but D and trimming were determined from the DNA. The sample yields under 60,000 clones, 70% to 85% seen once. This entry comes from a study of blood T cell repertoires in COVID-19. Study-level background: The samples span acute and convalescent COVID-19 from the United States, Italy and Spain. PBMCs, B-cell-depleted T cells, or T cells provided the cDNA or gDNA that made up the material.

V is TRBV29-1 and J is TRBJ2-3, with 8 bases aligning to TRBD1. Input material: peripheral blood. The source of this sequence is a man aged 70 or older with acute or convalescent COVID-19. CDR3 bases: TGCAGCGTAGCAGACAGGGGAAGTCAGACAGATACGCAGTATTTT. Translating it yields CSVADRGSQTDTQYF.